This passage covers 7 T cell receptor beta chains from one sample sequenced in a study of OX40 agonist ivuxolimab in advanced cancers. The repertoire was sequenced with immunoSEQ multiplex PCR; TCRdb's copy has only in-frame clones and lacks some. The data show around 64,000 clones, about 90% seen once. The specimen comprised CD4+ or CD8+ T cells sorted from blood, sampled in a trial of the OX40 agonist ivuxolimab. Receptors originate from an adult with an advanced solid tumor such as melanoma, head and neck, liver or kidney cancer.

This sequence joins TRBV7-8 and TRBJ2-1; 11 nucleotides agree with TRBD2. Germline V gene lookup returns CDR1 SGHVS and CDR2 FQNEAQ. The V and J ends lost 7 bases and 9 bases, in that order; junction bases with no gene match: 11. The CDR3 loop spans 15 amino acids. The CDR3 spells CASNPGLAATSEQFF. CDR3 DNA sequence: TGTGCCAGCAACCCGGGACTAGCGGCAACAAGTGAGCAGTTCTTC.

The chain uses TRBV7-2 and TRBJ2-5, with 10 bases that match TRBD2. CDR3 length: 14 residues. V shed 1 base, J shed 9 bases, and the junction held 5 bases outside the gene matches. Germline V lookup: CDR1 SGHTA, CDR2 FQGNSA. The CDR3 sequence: CASSLEGLAFAQYF. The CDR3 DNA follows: TGTGCCAGCAGCTTAGAGGGACTAGCGTTTGCCCAGTACTTC.

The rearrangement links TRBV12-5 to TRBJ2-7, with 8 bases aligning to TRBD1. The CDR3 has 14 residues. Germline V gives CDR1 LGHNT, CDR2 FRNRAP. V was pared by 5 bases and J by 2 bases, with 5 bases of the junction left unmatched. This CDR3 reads CASGLGTGPYEQYF. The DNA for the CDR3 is TGTGCTAGTGGTCTTGGGACAGGCCCCTACGAGCAGTACTTC.

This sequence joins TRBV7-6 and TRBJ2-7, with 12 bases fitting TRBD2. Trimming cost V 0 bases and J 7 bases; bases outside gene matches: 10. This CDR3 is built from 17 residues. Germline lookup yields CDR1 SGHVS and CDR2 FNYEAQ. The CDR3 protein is CASSLAMASGRANEQYF. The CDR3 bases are TGTGCCAGCAGCTTAGCTATGGCTAGCGGGAGGGCCAATGAGCAGTACTTC.

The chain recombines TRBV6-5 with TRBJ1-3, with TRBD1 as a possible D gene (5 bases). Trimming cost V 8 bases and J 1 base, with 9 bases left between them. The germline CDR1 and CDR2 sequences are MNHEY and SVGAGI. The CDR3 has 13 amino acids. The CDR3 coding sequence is TGTGCCAGCCATGGGACGTCTGGAAACACCATATATTTT. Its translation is CASHGTSGNTIYF.

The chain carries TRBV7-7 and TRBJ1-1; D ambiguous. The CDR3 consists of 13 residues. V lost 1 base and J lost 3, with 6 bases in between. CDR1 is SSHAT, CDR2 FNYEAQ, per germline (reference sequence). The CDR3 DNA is TGTGCCAGCAGCTTAGGGACTGACACTGAAGCTTTCTTT. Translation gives CASSLGTDTEAFF.

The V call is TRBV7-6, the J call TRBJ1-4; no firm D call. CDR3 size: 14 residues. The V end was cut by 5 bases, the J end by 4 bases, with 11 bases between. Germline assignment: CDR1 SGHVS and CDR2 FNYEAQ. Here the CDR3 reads CASSPDISNEKLFF. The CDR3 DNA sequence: TGTGCCAGCAGCCCAGACATTAGTAATGAAAAACTGTTTTTT. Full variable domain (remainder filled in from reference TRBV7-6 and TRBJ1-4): GAGVSQSPRYKVTKRGQDVALRCDPISGHVSLYWYRQALGQGPEFLTYFNYEAQQDKSGLPNDRFSAERPEGSISTLTIQRTEQRDSAMYRCASSPDISNEKLFFGSGTQLSVL.